This T cell receptor beta chain is from a study of blood T cell repertoires in COVID-19 (dated by TCRdb to 2020 to 2021). With regard to the full study: The collaborator samples originated in the United States, Italy and Spain and spanned the acute and convalescent phases of COVID-19. The material from the prospective study consisted of cDNA or gDNA derived from T cells, B-cell-depleted T cells, or PBMCs. The dataset comprised deeply sampled blood TCRbeta repertoires from subjects exposed to, actively infected with, or recovered from COVID-19. The repertoires were made available in a free public database intended to serve as a resource for research on the immune response to SARS-CoV-2. Samples were obtained from the ongoing ImmuneRACE study (first 160 participants) and from over 1,000 subjects provided by 6 global collaborators. Nearly every sample came with metadata listing a de-identified subject ID, COVID-19 status, age in years and sex. Where available, HLA class I and class II types were obtained from metadata supplied by the sample provider rather than from assay-based typing. Points the paper makes about the study in general: Clinical and demographic metadata were provided uncurated, with the amount varying by source and participant.

In this sample, this clone turned up once. Which antigen it targets is not known. Base qualities are not provided; no much larger clone lies one nucleotide away. TCRbeta CDR3 regions were amplified from genomic DNA by means of the immunoSEQ Assay, a bias-controlled multiplex PCR. As for the authors' bioinformatics: The number of nucleated cells in each sample was estimated from the amplification of reference gene primers within the assay. Sequence reads were collapsed and filtered to measure the absolute abundance of every unique TCRbeta CDR3 rearrangement. Productive Simpson clonality was computed per sample as the square root of Simpson's diversity index over productive rearrangements. The table was pulled from immuneACCESS by TCRdb, which kept in-frame rearrangements only. Such tables lose some clones; where checked, under half of the loss comes from unresolved V genes, and the rest has no known cause. Clonal size and the V and J genes are those of that table, whereas D and trimming came from the DNA. Recorded for this sample are 85,000 to 110,000 clones; around 90% of them occurred a single time. About 3.2% of the sample lies in the top ten.

Based on the germline V gene, the CDR1 and CDR2 sequences are SGHRS and YFSETQ. Including cysteine and phenylalanine, the CDR3 has 17 amino acids. Solely the CDR3 DNA is kept, with 51 bases framed from the first base. Trimmed from V: 1 base; trimmed from J: 2 bases; junction bases lacking a gene match: 10. Whole blood was collected in K2EDTA tubes by collaborating institutions according to the institutions' own protocols. For TCRbeta analysis, collaborators shipped samples in one of three forms: frozen whole blood, isolated PBMCs, or DNA extracted from either of those sample types. Rearrangement joined TRBV5-1 to TRBJ1-2, and 8 junctional nucleotides match TRBD1. Sequences were obtained from peripheral blood. The sequence was obtained from a human donor in a cohort sampled during active COVID-19. The bases are TGCGCCAGCAGCTTGAAAGGACAGGGTTTCACAAACTATGGCTACACCTTC. This is translated as CASSLKGQGFTNYGYTF.